The entry that follows covers one TCR beta chain sequence. Germline V lookup: CDR1 SGHVS, CDR2 FQNEAQ. The CDR3 sequence is 15 residues long. The V and J ends lost 1 base and 6 bases respectively, with 12 bases between them. Source study methods: Nucleated cell counts were estimated from reference gene primer amplification. The data were produced by immunoSEQ multiplex PCR, yet TCRdb's version contains in-frame clones alone and is incomplete. V, J and clone size are taken as reported in that table, and D and trimming were inferred from the DNA itself. The sample has around 250,000 clones; roughly 86% are singletons. This record comes from a study of blood T cell repertoires in COVID-19. Study details: Donors in the United States, Italy and Spain gave samples during acute or convalescent COVID-19. In each case, the material was cDNA or gDNA derived from T cells, B-cell-depleted T cells, or PBMCs.

The chain recombines TRBV7-8 with TRBJ2-2; tentatively, D is TRBD2 (7 bases). Sequencing used peripheral blood. The receptor's source is a woman aged 55-69 years who had recovered from COVID-19. CDR3 DNA sequence: TGTGCCAGCAGCTTAGAGAGGGGGGGAGCCGGGGAGCTGTTTTTT. Translated: CASSLERGGAGELFF.